These 30 T cell receptor beta chains originate from one sample sequenced in a study of blood T cell repertoires in COVID-19. Generated by immunoSEQ multiplex PCR, the TCRdb table keeps only in-frame clones and is missing some. The sample contains 240,000 or so clones, about four fifths of which appear only once. The sequenced material came from peripheral blood. Receptors originate from a woman of 80 years or more with acute or convalescent COVID-19.

The gene calls are TRBV7-9 and TRBJ2-5, with D perhaps matching TRBD2 (5 bases). CDR3 size: 12 residues. Trimming stripped 5 bases from V and 5 bases from J, with 9 bases between. Germline CDR1 and CDR2: SEHNR and FQNEAQ (reference sequence). The DNA for the CDR3 is TGTGCCAGCAGCCTAAGAGGGGAGACCCAGTACTTC. Translation: CASSLRGETQYF.

This chain links TRBV28 with TRBJ2-5; weak D call: TRBD2 (6 bases). Germline CDR1 MDHEN, CDR2 SYDVKM. V lost 5 bases to trimming and J lost 5 bases, with 18 bases between them. This CDR3 spans 15 amino acids. CDR3 nucleotides: TGTGCCAGCAGTATAACGGGGACTCACGGCGAGACCCAGTACTTC. As protein: CASSITGTHGETQYF.

The rearrangement links TRBV6-5 to TRBJ1-4; TRBD1 might be the D (5 bases). V was cut by 8 bases and J by 8 bases, with 18 bases left in between. Per the germline V gene, CDR1 is MNHEY and CDR2 is SVGAGI. This CDR3 region has 14 residues. DNA for the CDR3: TGTGCCAGCCAATGGACCCTTAGGGGAGAAAAACTGTTTTTT. It is translated as CASQWTLRGEKLFF.

In DNA, the CDR3 is TGTGCCAGCAGCTTACGACAGAGAGTATTATCTTATGGCTACACCTTC. It translates to CASSLRQRVLSYGYTF. The chain couples TRBV7-6 to TRBJ1-2; a possible D gene is TRBD1 (5 bases). Trimming pared 2 bases from V and 5 bases from J, leaving 18 bases between. This CDR3 contains 16 residues. Germline V CDR1 and CDR2: SGHVS, FNYEAQ. Variable domain in full (rest from reference TRBV7-6 and TRBJ1-2): GAGVSQSPRYKVTKRGQDVALRCDPISGHVSLYWYRQALGQGPEFLTYFNYEAQQDKSGLPNDRFSAERPEGSISTLTIQRTEQRDSAMYRCASSLRQRVLSYGYTFGSGTRLTVV.

This chain links TRBV5-1 with TRBJ2-1; no firm D call. Germline V CDR1 and CDR2: SGHRS, YFSETQ. CDR3 length equals 14 residues. V shed 0 bases and J shed 7 bases, with 11 bases lying between them. The CDR3 nucleotides read TGCGCCAGCAGCTTGGACTATAACTGGAATGAGCAGTTCTTC. Its translation is CASSLDYNWNEQFF. The full variable domain, completed using reference TRBV5-1 and TRBJ2-1, is KAGVTQTPRYLIKTRGQQVTLSCSPISGHRSVSWYQQTPGQGLQFLFEYFSETQRNKGNFPGRFSGRQFSNSRSEMNVSTLELGDSALYLCASSLDYNWNEQFFGPGTRLTVL.

The chain employs TRBV30 and TRBJ1-6, with 8 positions matching TRBD1. The CDR3 loop spans 16 amino acids. V lost 0 bases to trimming and J lost 7 bases; unmatched junction nucleotides: 8. CDR1 is GTSNPN and CDR2 is SVGIG in the germline V gene (reference sequence). For the CDR3, the DNA is TGTGCCTGGAGTGTACCTCAGGGGGCAAGGAATTCACCCCTCCACTTT. Its translation: CAWSVPQGARNSPLHF.

This clone appeared once. This chain joins TRBV5-1 and TRBJ2-7, with 7 bases identical to TRBD1. Germline lookup yields CDR1 SGHRS and CDR2 YFSETQ. V was clipped by 2 bases and J by 3 bases; unmatched bases: 8. The CDR3 extends over 15 amino acids. CDR3 in DNA: TGCGCCAGCAGCTTAGCGCCGGGACAGAACTACGAGCAGTACTTC. Its protein product is CASSLAPGQNYEQYF.

This chain links TRBV15 with TRBJ1-5, with 8 bases aligning to TRBD1. V was clipped by 4 bases and J by 0 bases; unmatched bases: 8. Germline CDR1 LNHNV, CDR2 YYDKDF (reference sequence). The CDR3 totals 17 residues. The CDR3 DNA reads TGTGCCACCAGCATTGTCCGGGACAGGTATAGCAATCAGCCCCAGCATTTT. This gives the protein CATSIVRDRYSNQPQHF.

The genes are TRBV7-6 and TRBJ2-7, with 10 nucleotides matching TRBD2. The CDR3 contains 17 residues. V lost 2 bases and J lost 0; bases outside the gene matches: 7. The germline V gene has CDR1 SGHVS and CDR2 FNYEAQ. CDR3: CASSLMDASGGSYEQYF. The CDR3 DNA sequence: TGTGCCAGCAGCTTAATGGACGCTAGCGGGGGCTCCTACGAGCAGTACTTC. The full variable domain, rest sourced from reference TRBV7-6 and TRBJ2-7, is GAGVSQSPRYKVTKRGQDVALRCDPISGHVSLYWYRQALGQGPEFLTYFNYEAQQDKSGLPNDRFSAERPEGSISTLTIQRTEQRDSAMYRCASSLMDASGGSYEQYFGPGTRLTVT.

The V gene is TRBV3-1 (or the pseudogene TRBV3-2), the J gene TRBJ1-1, with D possibly being TRBD1 (6 bases). V lost 4 bases to trimming and J lost 5 bases, with 17 bases between them. The CDR3 covers 15 residues. Germline CDR1 is LGHDT and CDR2 is YNNKEL (reference sequence). The CDR3 nucleotides are TGTGCCAGCAGCCGACAACCAGGGGTAGGAACTGAAGCTTTCTTT. Residues: CASSRQPGVGTEAFF.

In its sample, this clone was seen a few times. The chain links TRBV6-5 to TRBJ1-1; 8 positions agree with TRBD1. Trimming removed 8 bases from V and 4 bases from J; junction bases left unmatched: 6. From germline, CDR1 is MNHEY and CDR2 SVGAGI. This CDR3 is 13 amino acids long. CDR3 residues: CASSSQGVTEAFF. The DNA of the CDR3 is TGTGCCAGCTCCTCACAGGGGGTCACTGAAGCTTTCTTT.

The CDR3 protein is CASSNFHEAFF. The CDR3, as DNA: TGTGCCAGTAGTAATTTCCATGAAGCTTTCTTT. V usage is TRBV19 and J usage is TRBJ1-1; D unclear. Germline assignment: CDR1 LNHDA and CDR2 SQIVND (reference sequence). Trimming pared 4 bases from V and 7 bases from J, leaving 7 bases between. The CDR3 sequence is 11 residues long.

This chain links TRBV30 with TRBJ2-3; 12 bases agree with TRBD2. CDR3 length equals 20 residues. V shed 2 bases, J shed 2 bases, and the junction held 17 bases outside the gene matches. Germline V gene sequence: CDR1 GTSNPN, CDR2 SVGIG (reference sequence). The CDR3 DNA reads TGTGCCTGGAGTTCGACTAGCGGGGGCCCTTGGGGGGTGTCCACAGATACGCAGTATTTT. Amino acids: CAWSSTSGGPWGVSTDTQYF. The variable domain in full, completed from reference TRBV30 and TRBJ2-3, reads SQTIHQWPATLVQPVGSPLSLECTVEGTSNPNLYWYRQAAGRGLQLLFYSVGIGQISSEVPQNLSASRPQDRQFILSSKKLLLSDSGFYLCAWSSTSGGPWGVSTDTQYFGPGTRLTVL.

This rearrangement joins TRBV7-3 to TRBJ2-7; TRBD1 matches 9 bases. Germline-derived CDR1 and CDR2 are SGHTA and FQGTGA. V shed 3 bases, J shed 7 bases, and the junction held 4 bases outside the gene matches. CDR3 length: 13 amino acids. CDR3 DNA sequence: TGTGCCAGCAGCTTTCGGACAGGGGAAGAGCAGTACTTC. Translation: CASSFRTGEEQYF.

The chain couples TRBV7-2 to TRBJ1-2; tentative D call: TRBD1 (5 bases). CDR1 and CDR2 (germline): SGHTA, FQGNSA. V was pared by 4 bases and J by 6 bases, with 12 bases between. The CDR3 has 13 amino acids. The CDR3 bases are TGTGCCAGCAGCTCCGGCCGCAGGGATGGCTACACCTTC. This translates into CASSSGRRDGYTF.

The chain combines TRBV19 with TRBJ1-1; no clear D gene. The CDR3 length is 14 residues. Germline V gene sequence: CDR1 LNHDA, CDR2 SQIVND (reference sequence). The V gene lost 6 bases and the J gene lost 0 bases, with 11 bases spanning the gap. The CDR3 here is CASSAGRMNTEAFF. The CDR3 coding sequence is TGTGCCAGTAGCGCAGGTCGCATGAACACTGAAGCTTTCTTT.

This sequence joins TRBV27 and TRBJ2-4; TRBD2 agrees at 10 bases. Per the germline V gene, CDR1 is MNHEY and CDR2 is SMNVEV (reference sequence). CDR3 length: 16 amino acids. The V segment lost 5 bases and the J segment 2 bases; nucleotides outside the gene matches: 6. The CDR3 loop reads CASSKGLAVTKNIQYF. CDR3 in DNA: TGTGCCAGCAGTAAAGGACTAGCGGTAACCAAAAACATTCAGTACTTC.

This sequence joins TRBV4-2 and TRBJ1-1; D gene ambiguous. Trimming took off 0 bases at V and 0 bases at J, with 8 bases between the two ends. CDR1 LGHNA and CDR2 YNFKEQ come from the germline V gene. The CDR3 length is 15 residues. The CDR3 region is CASSQDLILNTEAFF. Written as DNA, the CDR3 is TGTGCCAGCAGCCAAGATCTAATCTTGAACACTGAAGCTTTCTTT.

The chain joins TRBV30 to TRBJ1-1; TRBD1 aligns across 10 bases. CDR1 and CDR2 (germline): GTSNPN, SVGIG (reference sequence). This CDR3 is built from 12 residues. Trimming cost V 4 bases and J 10 bases; bases outside gene matches: 6. This CDR3 reads CAWTPDRGLAFF. In DNA, the CDR3 is TGTGCCTGGACCCCGGACAGGGGGTTAGCTTTCTTT.

CDR3 nucleotides: TGCGCCAGCAGCCAAAGTTCACAGGGGGCATTGGGAAACACCATATATTTT. Its protein product is CASSQSSQGALGNTIYF. The J gene is TRBJ1-3, the V gene TRBV4-1; 9 bases line up with TRBD1. V trimming: 2 bases; J trimming: 4 bases; junction bases outside the gene matches: 9. Germline V gene sequence: CDR1 MGHRA, CDR2 YSYEKL. The CDR3 is made up of 17 amino acids.

The chain carries TRBV9 and TRBJ1-5; tentatively, D is TRBD1 (6 bases). V lost 0 bases to trimming and J lost 0 bases, with 22 bases between them. Germline assignment: CDR1 SGDLS and CDR2 YYNGEE. The CDR3 is 20 amino acids. The CDR3 spells CASSVALTRSGDYSNQPQHF. In DNA form, the CDR3 reads TGTGCCAGCAGCGTAGCCCTGACCCGGTCAGGGGATTATAGCAATCAGCCCCAGCATTTT.

The sample holds one count of this clone. The chain combines TRBV29-1 with TRBJ2-3; the D is unclear. CDR1 and CDR2 from the germline V gene are SQVTM and ANQGSEA. The ends were cut back, 8 bases at V and 6 bases at J, with 15 bases in the middle. The CDR3 runs to 12 residues. CDR3 in amino acids: CSIETQADTQYF. DNA of the CDR3: TGCAGCATCGAGACCCAGGCCGATACGCAGTATTTT.

The chain uses TRBV15 and TRBJ1-1; perhaps TRBD1 as D (6 bases). The CDR3 loop spans 16 amino acids. Germline loops: CDR1 LNHNV, CDR2 YYDKDF (reference sequence). The ends were cut back, 0 bases at V and 2 bases at J, with 13 bases in the middle. CDR3 DNA sequence: TGTGCCACCAGCAGAGATCCGACCAGGGGAAACACTGAAGCTTTCTTT. This sequence encodes CATSRDPTRGNTEAFF.

This rearrangement joins TRBV19 to TRBJ1-2; TRBD1 might be the D (6 bases). Germline CDR1 is LNHDA and CDR2 is SQIVND (reference sequence). V was shortened by 10 bases and J by 2 bases, with 17 bases between the two germline ends. This CDR3 has 14 amino acids. The CDR3 is CATAIQGQNYGYTF. CDR3 bases: TGTGCCACCGCGATCCAGGGGCAGAACTATGGCTACACCTTC.

The rearrangement links TRBV6-6 to TRBJ1-1; D might be TRBD1 (5 bases). This CDR3 is 13 amino acids long. Germline V lookup: CDR1 MNHNY, CDR2 SVGAGI (reference sequence). V was cut by 7 bases and J by 4 bases, with 13 bases left in between. The CDR3 loop reads CASKFSGGTEAFF. The CDR3 DNA reads TGTGCCAGCAAATTTTCGGGGGGCACTGAAGCTTTCTTT.

The genes are TRBV5-1 and TRBJ2-1; TRBD2 matches at 8 bases. CDR3 size: 15 residues. The trim removed 0 bases at V and 6 bases at J, leaving 5 bases unmatched. Germline CDR1 reads SGHRS; CDR2 reads YFSETQ. Here the CDR3 DNA reads TGCGCCAGCAGCTTGGGGGCAAGCGGGGGCAATGAGCAGTTCTTC. This encodes CASSLGASGGNEQFF.

This clone was detected once. V is TRBV5-6 and J is TRBJ1-5, with D unresolved. The V and J ends lost 4 bases and 3 bases respectively, with 14 bases between them. The CDR3 sequence is 15 residues long. Germline V CDR1 and CDR2: SGHDT, YYEEEE. Written as DNA, the CDR3 is TGTGCCAGCAGCCGCGGCGCCCCCTCCAATCAGCCCCAGCATTTT. It specifies CASSRGAPSNQPQHF.

This clone has more than one count but fewer than ten. The rearrangement uses TRBV2 and TRBJ2-5, with D tentatively TRBD1 (6 bases). Germline loops: CDR1 SNHLY, CDR2 FYNNEI. V was cut by 3 bases and J by 6 bases, with 8 bases left in between. CDR3 size: 12 residues. CDR3 DNA sequence: TGTGCCAGCAGTGACAGGGGAAAGACCCAGTACTTC. It encodes CASSDRGKTQYF.

The chain uses TRBV19 and TRBJ2-5, with D unresolved. V lost 0 bases, J lost 1 base, and 9 bases lay in between. The CDR3 has 15 residues. CDR1 is LNHDA and CDR2 is SQIVND in the germline V gene (reference sequence). The CDR3 region is CASSIEGRTQETQYF. The CDR3 region has the DNA TGTGCCAGTAGTATAGAGGGCAGAACCCAAGAGACCCAGTACTTC. Based on the CDR3 plus reference TRBV19 and TRBJ2-5, the full variable domain is DGGITQSPKYLFRKEGQNVTLSCEQNLNHDAMYWYRQDPGQGLRLIYYSQIVNDFQKGDIAEGYSVSREKKESFPLTVTSAQKNPTAFYLCASSIEGRTQETQYFGPGTRLLVL.

The chain carries TRBV5-1 and TRBJ2-7; 8 nucleotides line up with TRBD2. The V gene's germline CDR1 is SGHRS and CDR2 YFSETQ. V lost 1 base, J lost 3 bases, and 15 bases stayed unmatched. The CDR3 has 18 residues. The CDR3 DNA follows: TGCGCCAGCAGCTTGACGGGAGGGCAAGTTACCGCTTTCTACGAGCAGTACTTC. Translation gives CASSLTGGQVTAFYEQYF. The entire variable domain, with the rest obtained from reference TRBV5-1 and TRBJ2-7, is as follows: KAGVTQTPRYLIKTRGQQVTLSCSPISGHRSVSWYQQTPGQGLQFLFEYFSETQRNKGNFPGRFSGRQFSNSRSEMNVSTLELGDSALYLCASSLTGGQVTAFYEQYFGPGTRLTVT.